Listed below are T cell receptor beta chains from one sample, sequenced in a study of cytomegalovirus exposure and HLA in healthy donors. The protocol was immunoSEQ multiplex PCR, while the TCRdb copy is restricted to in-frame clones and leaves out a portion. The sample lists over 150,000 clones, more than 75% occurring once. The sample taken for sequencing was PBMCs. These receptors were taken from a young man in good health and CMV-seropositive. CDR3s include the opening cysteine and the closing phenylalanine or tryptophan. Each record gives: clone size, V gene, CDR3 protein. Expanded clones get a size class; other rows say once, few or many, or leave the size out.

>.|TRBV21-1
CASSTKGLQETQYF
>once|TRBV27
CASSLSLPRRGQTGELFF
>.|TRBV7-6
CASSLSGGETQYF
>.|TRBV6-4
CASSLTSGSYNEQFF
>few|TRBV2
CASGVAGYNEQFF
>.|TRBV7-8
CASNGWAGVETQYF
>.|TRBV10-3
CAISVVAGAPNTGELFF
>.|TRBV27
CASSSGGFYGYTF
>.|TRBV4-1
CASSQVTGTYEQYF
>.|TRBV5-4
CASSLLVGSNEKLFF
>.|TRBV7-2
CASSLEPGVKTQYF
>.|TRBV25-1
CASSPGWGTDTQYF
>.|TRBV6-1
CASHYSGTGDGYTF
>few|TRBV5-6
CASSFGTGNSQYF
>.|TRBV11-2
CASSFTTNLSPPHEQFF
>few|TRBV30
CAWRRTRAGNTIYF
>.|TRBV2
CASSEASGSFYEQYF
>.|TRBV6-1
CASSDGFYAAYSNQPQHF
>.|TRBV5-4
CASSSWDSAYEQYF
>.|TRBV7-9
CASSFLRQGHPGEQFF
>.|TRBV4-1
CASSQDGTSYGYTF
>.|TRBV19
CASSIFADQETQYF
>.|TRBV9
CASSLRTTGGKYEQYF
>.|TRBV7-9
CASSLGSAVAKNIQYF
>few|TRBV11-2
CASSLYGGSGTDTQYF
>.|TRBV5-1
CASSLTGKSTYEQYF
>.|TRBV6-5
CASSYGAAYNEQFF
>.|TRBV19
CASSTGTTEAFF
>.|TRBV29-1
CSVDDEGLAGETQYF
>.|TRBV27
CASSLAYREFTDTQYF
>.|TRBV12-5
CASGSGLAEIYEQYF
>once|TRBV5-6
CASSLVRVFNSPLHF
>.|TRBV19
CASNTNGGNYGYTF
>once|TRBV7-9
CSSSQTGTVYGYTF
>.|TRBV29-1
CSVHRGEKLFF
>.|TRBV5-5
CASSLKSSYEQYF
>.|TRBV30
CAWSGLRSPLHF
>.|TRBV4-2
CASSPETSGGYNEQFF
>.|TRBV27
CASSPTTSGYTQYF
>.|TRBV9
CASSLFNRGQQETQYF
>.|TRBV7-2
CASSLVGSSGSYGYTF
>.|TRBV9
CASSDTYRSSSGANVLTF
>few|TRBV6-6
CASYTSGSYNEQFF
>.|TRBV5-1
CASSFNRLAGVIENEQFF
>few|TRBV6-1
CASSASDRVRQFF
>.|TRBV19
CASKETVYNQPQHF
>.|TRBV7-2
CASSLGGSGNTIYF
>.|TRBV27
CASRGTGVLHEQYF
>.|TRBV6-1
CASSEFPAGQLSGEQFF
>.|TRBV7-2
CASSVVGRGYEQYF
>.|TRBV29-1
CSVEDFPDRGETQYF
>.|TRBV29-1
CSVRGGGEGSGNYGYTF
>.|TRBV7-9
CASSQGLGNHEQYF
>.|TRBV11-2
CASSRRDTNSGNTIYF
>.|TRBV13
CASSPIGAGGPDEQYF
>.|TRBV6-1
CASSDYRDRREFF
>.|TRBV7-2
CASSIQQVSGNTIYF
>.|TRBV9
CASSMGGGVNTGELFF
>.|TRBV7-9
CASSLNSGSGKDTQYF
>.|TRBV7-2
CASSLWAHPGLAVYNEQFF